This TCR beta chain was sequenced for a study of blood T cell repertoires in COVID-19. Study in general: Sample material is recorded as cDNA or gDNA derived from T cells, B-cell-depleted T cells, or PBMCs.

The table came from immunoSEQ multiplex PCR; TCRdb's copy has only in-frame clones and leaves some out. The sample shows under 500,000 clones, roughly nine tenths of them seen only once. The receptor's source is a man aged 25-45 years who had recovered from COVID-19. The specimen was PBMCs or T cells enriched from blood (not recorded which).

CDR3: CASSYSTGQGANEQYF. The DNA of the CDR3 is TGTGCCAGCAGTTACTCGACGGGACAGGGGGCTAACGAGCAGTACTTC. The rearrangement joins TRBV6-5 to TRBJ2-7; TRBD1 agrees at 12 bases. V lost 0 bases and J lost 5; bases outside the gene matches: 5. Germline V gives CDR1 MNHEY, CDR2 SVGAGI. This CDR3 comprises 16 residues.